The 25 T cell receptor beta chains given below trace back to one sample, sequenced in a study of control samples from healthy donors and cancer patients. Sequencing was performed with immunoSEQ multiplex PCR; in TCRdb, only in-frame clones are kept and a portion is missing. Here the sample spans 140,000 to 150,000 clones, around nine tenths being singletons. The sample comprised blood. These receptors originate from a man younger than 40 in good health.

This clone appeared once. The J gene is TRBJ2-5, the V gene TRBV9, with a weak D call TRBD2 (6 bases). The germline CDR1 and CDR2 sequences are SGDLS and YYNGEE. This CDR3 spans 16 amino acids. Trimming removed 3 bases at V and 7 bases at J, with 22 bases between. The CDR3 is CASSGGTAGALGTQYF. CDR3 bases: TGTGCCAGCAGCGGCGGGACCGCCGGCGCCCTGGGGACCCAGTACTTC.

The chain carries TRBV9 and TRBJ2-2; TRBD2 matches 13 bases. Germline assignment: CDR1 SGDLS and CDR2 YYNGEE. The CDR3 runs to 19 residues. The V and J ends lost 0 bases and 5 bases, in that order; junction bases with no gene match: 10. The DNA for the CDR3 is TGTGCCAGCAGCGTAGCCTCATGGACTAGCGGGAGAGAGACCGGGGAGCTGTTTTTT. This translates into CASSVASWTSGRETGELFF.

The chain recombines TRBV7-8 with TRBJ2-7, with 7 bases that match TRBD2. The germline V gene encodes CDR1 SGHVS and CDR2 FQNEAQ. The CDR3 extends over 15 amino acids. The ends lost 5 bases at V and 6 bases at J; junction bases unmatched: 13. The CDR3 DNA reads TGTGCCAGCAGCGCACCTTGGGCGGGGGTTGGCGAGCAGTACTTC. Its translation is CASSAPWAGVGEQYF.

This clone occurred a few times. The chain recombines TRBV7-8 with TRBJ1-6; tentatively, D is TRBD1 (6 bases). There are 15 residues in the CDR3. Per germline, CDR1 SGHVS and CDR2 FQNEAQ. Trimming cost V 5 bases and J 8 bases, with 16 bases left between them. CDR3 residues: CASSTQRGSDSPLHF. The CDR3 DNA is TGTGCCAGCAGCACCCAAAGGGGGTCGGATTCACCCCTCCACTTT.

The CDR3 reads CASSPRQGNTF. CDR3 nucleotide sequence: TGTGCCAGCAGTCCAAGACAGGGGAACACCTTC. The gene calls are TRBV6-5 and TRBJ1-2, with TRBD1 matching over 8 bases. The trim removed 5 bases at V and 12 bases at J, leaving 5 bases unmatched. There are 11 residues in the CDR3. Germline V gene lookup returns CDR1 MNHEY and CDR2 SVGAGI.

This sequence joins TRBV6-2 or TRBV6-3 and TRBJ1-6; 7 bases align to TRBD1. The germline gives CDR1 MNHEY, CDR2 SVGEGT. The CDR3 length is 15 residues. V lost 5 bases, J lost 7 bases, and 8 bases stayed unmatched. CDR3 residues: CASSPLGQKNSPLHF. In DNA, the CDR3 is TGTGCCAGCAGTCCGTTGGGACAGAAGAATTCACCCCTCCACTTT.

The CDR3 DNA is TGTGCCAGCAGCCCCCGGCGGGACAGAACCTACAATGAGCAGTTCTTC. Translating gives CASSPRRDRTYNEQFF. The chain employs TRBV7-2 and TRBJ2-1; possibly TRBD1 for D (7 bases). This CDR3 comprises 16 residues. From germline, CDR1 is SGHTA and CDR2 FQGNSA. V was shortened by 5 bases and J by 2 bases, with 16 bases between the two germline ends.

The V call is TRBV18, the J call TRBJ1-1; 9 bases are shared with TRBD1. This CDR3 contains 14 residues. CDR1 KGHSH and CDR2 LQKENI come from the germline V gene. V lost 6 bases to trimming and J lost 5 bases; unmatched junction nucleotides: 7. The CDR3: CASSQQGAGTEAFF. The CDR3 nucleotides read TGTGCCAGCTCCCAACAGGGGGCCGGGACTGAAGCTTTCTTT.

The chain couples TRBV5-4 to TRBJ2-2, with D hard to call. The CDR3 length is 14 residues. Germline CDR1 SGHNT, CDR2 YYREEE (reference sequence). V was pared by 3 bases and J by 0 bases, with 6 bases between. This chain's CDR3 is CASSSKTNTGELFF. The DNA for the CDR3 is TGTGCCAGCAGCTCAAAGACGAACACCGGGGAGCTGTTTTTT.

This sequence joins TRBV5-8 and TRBJ1-5; no definite D call. The CDR3 loop spans 14 amino acids. V lost 4 bases and J 3 bases, leaving 11 bases between the germline ends. CDR1 is SGHTS, CDR2 YDEGEE, per germline. The CDR3 here is CASSNRALNQPQHF. The CDR3 DNA follows: TGTGCCAGCAGCAACCGGGCTCTCAATCAGCCCCAGCATTTT.

This rearrangement joins TRBV5-4 to TRBJ2-1; the match to TRBD2 covers 10 bases. The CDR3 has 15 amino acids. Germline CDR1 and CDR2: SGHNT and YYREEE (reference sequence). V was pared by 0 bases and J by 7 bases, with 4 bases of the junction left unmatched. DNA of the CDR3: TGTGCCAGCAGCTTGGCTAGCGGGGGACTTAATGAGCAGTTCTTC. Amino acid sequence: CASSLASGGLNEQFF.

J is TRBJ1-3 and V is TRBV2; D call uncertain. Deletions cut 4 bases from V and 0 bases from J, with 7 bases between. Germline-derived CDR1 and CDR2 are SNHLY and FYNNEI. The CDR3 is 14 residues long. The CDR3 spells CASSAGYSGNTIYF. CDR3 nucleotides: TGTGCCAGCAGTGCAGGCTACTCTGGAAACACCATATATTTT. Based on the CDR3 plus reference TRBV2 and TRBJ1-3, the full variable domain is EPEVTQTPSHQVTQMGQEVILRCVPISNHLYFYWYRQILGQKVEFLVSFYNNEISEKSEIFDDQFSVERPDGSNFTLKIRSTKLEDSAMYFCASSAGYSGNTIYFGEGSWLTVV.

This clone was observed a handful of times. The J gene is TRBJ2-2, the V gene TRBV6-1, with TRBD2 matching 9 bases. This CDR3 spans 14 amino acids. With 3 bases clipped from V and 7 bases from J, the junction kept 3 bases outside the gene matches. Germline V gene lookup returns CDR1 MNHNS and CDR2 SASEGT. CDR3 sequence reads: CASSDLAGFGELFF. The DNA for the CDR3 is TGTGCCAGCAGTGATCTAGCGGGGTTCGGGGAGCTGTTTTTT.

The sample holds one count of this clone. V gene TRBV6-2 or TRBV6-3 combines with J gene TRBJ2-7, with D unclear. Trimming cost V 5 bases and J 5 bases, with 13 bases left between them. Germline V gene sequence: CDR1 MNHEY, CDR2 SVGEGT. The CDR3 is 13 amino acids. The CDR3 bases are TGTGCCAGCAGTGACCGGGCGGTCGACGAGCAGTACTTC. Amino acid sequence: CASSDRAVDEQYF.

The count of this clone is one. The chain carries TRBV19 and TRBJ1-5; D is unclear. The germline V gene encodes CDR1 LNHDA and CDR2 SQIVND (reference sequence). The CDR3 has 12 amino acids. The ends were cut back, 8 bases at V and 4 bases at J, with 9 bases in the middle. The CDR3 DNA is TGTGCCAGTGGTTTATGGAATCAGCCCCAGCATTTT. It translates to CASGLWNQPQHF.

The chain links TRBV7-8 to TRBJ2-2, with D unclear. V lost 1 base and J 5 bases, leaving 11 bases between the germline ends. This CDR3 is built from 15 residues. Looked up from germline, CDR1 is SGHVS and CDR2 is FQNEAQ. The CDR3 DNA sequence: TGTGCCAGCAGCTTAGAGGGCAGTTGGACCGGGGAGCTGTTTTTT. Its protein product is CASSLEGSWTGELFF.

This chain uses TRBV10-3 with TRBJ1-1; D might be TRBD1 (6 bases). This CDR3 spans 13 amino acids. The germline V gene encodes CDR1 ENHRY and CDR2 SYGVKD. Trimming cost V 2 bases and J 5 bases, with 9 bases left between them. The CDR3 coding sequence is TGTGCCATCAGTGAGCAGGGGAATACTGAAGCTTTCTTT. Translation gives CAISEQGNTEAFF.

V gene TRBV25-1 combines with J gene TRBJ2-7; D call uncertain. The CDR3 contains 13 residues. In germline, CDR1 is MGHDK, CDR2 SYGVNS. Trimming took off 3 bases at V and 7 bases at J, with 13 bases between the two ends. CDR3 DNA: TGTGCCAGCAGTGAGGACGGTTCTGAGGAGCAGTACTTC. Protein sequence: CASSEDGSEEQYF.

The chain couples TRBV5-6 to TRBJ2-1; 15 bases align to TRBD2. The length of the CDR3 is 19 residues. Looked up from germline, CDR1 is SGHDT and CDR2 is YYEEEE. The ends lost 4 bases at V and 9 bases at J; junction bases unmatched: 17. Here the CDR3 DNA reads TGTGCCAGCAGCCCCGACATAAGGACTAGCGGGAGGGGCTGGGGTGAGCAGTTCTTC. It codes for CASSPDIRTSGRGWGEQFF.

The V and J genes are TRBV19 and TRBJ2-2; 7 positions match TRBD2. V was pared by 6 bases and J by 2 bases, with 9 bases of the junction left unmatched. In germline, CDR1 is LNHDA, CDR2 SQIVND (reference sequence). The CDR3 consists of 16 residues. The CDR3 bases are TGTGCCAGTAGGATCCTGACGGGGGGTAACACCGGGGAGCTGTTTTTT. This codes for CASRILTGGNTGELFF.

The gene calls are TRBV4-3 and TRBJ1-2; unclear D gene. The CDR3 extends over 14 amino acids. Germline loops: CDR1 LGHNA, CDR2 YSLEER. V was pared by 0 bases and J by 8 bases, with 13 bases between. The CDR3, as DNA: TGCGCCAGCAGCCAAGATCGGGAGGCCCTGGGCTACACCTTC. It translates to CASSQDREALGYTF.

The chain combines TRBV5-1 with TRBJ1-6, with TRBD1 matching 7 bases. V lost 6 bases, J lost 6 bases, and 6 bases stayed unmatched. The germline V gene has CDR1 SGHRS and CDR2 YFSETQ. The CDR3 has 14 amino acids. This CDR3 reads CASNQGEVNSPLHF. CDR3 coding DNA: TGCGCCAGCAATCAGGGGGAAGTTAATTCACCCCTCCACTTT. The complete variable domain, with remaining parts taken from reference TRBV5-1 and TRBJ1-6, reads KAGVTQTPRYLIKTRGQQVTLSCSPISGHRSVSWYQQTPGQGLQFLFEYFSETQRNKGNFPGRFSGRQFSNSRSEMNVSTLELGDSALYLCASNQGEVNSPLHFGNGTRLTVT.

The chain combines TRBV4-1 with TRBJ2-1; 7 positions agree with TRBD2. CDR3 length: 16 residues. V shed 0 bases and J 7 bases; nucleotides not matched to a gene: 9. Germline V gene data show CDR1 as MGHRA and CDR2 as YSYEKL. CDR3 amino acids: CASSQEVGGPRNEQFF. CDR3 bases: TGCGCCAGCAGCCAAGAGGTGGGAGGGCCTCGGAATGAGCAGTTCTTC.

The chain is built from TRBV6-4 and TRBJ2-1, with 12 positions matching TRBD2. This CDR3 spans 17 amino acids. After removal of 4 bases from V and 4 bases from J, the junction contained 8 bases not matched to a gene. Germline V gene data show CDR1 as MRHNA and CDR2 as SNTAGT. The CDR3 sequence is CASSVTLAGGKYNEQFF. As DNA, the CDR3 is TGTGCCAGCAGTGTCACTCTAGCGGGGGGGAAATACAATGAGCAGTTCTTC.

CDR3: CAWRQSYEKLFF. The CDR3 coding sequence is TGTGCCTGGAGACAGTCGTATGAAAAACTGTTTTTT. The chain couples TRBV30 to TRBJ1-4; unclear D gene. The germline V gene encodes CDR1 GTSNPN and CDR2 SVGIG (reference sequence). The CDR3 is made up of 12 amino acids. Trimming cost V 3 bases and J 6 bases, with 8 bases left between them.